These T cell receptor beta chains were read from a single sample in a study of post-analysis software for immune sequencing data. MiXCR was run by TCRdb on the PCR reads, yielding one entry per CDR3 protein. The sample lists around 770,000 distinct CDR3 sequences; roughly 50% were seen once. Sequencing was done on a sample of blood. These receptors came from a girl between 5 and 17 years old with multiple sclerosis. CDR3s include the opening cysteine and the closing phenylalanine or tryptophan. D genes are given only for firm matches. Size is stated for part of the rows, as once, few or many counts, or as a class when the clone is expanded.

D gene: -; J gene: TRBJ1-6; V gene: TRBV5-1; clone size: few; CDR3 DNA: TGCGCCAGCAAGAGACAGGATAATTCACCCCTCCACTTT; CDR3 protein: CASKRQDNSPLHF
D gene: -; J gene: TRBJ2-4; V gene: TRBV11-1; clone size: -; CDR3 DNA: TGTGCCAGCAGTCGAGACACTATTGGGGAGCAGTACTTC; CDR3 protein: CASSRDTIGEQYF
D gene: -; J gene: TRBJ1-5; V gene: TRBV12-3/TRBV12-4; clone size: few; CDR3 DNA: TGTGCCAGCAGCGCAACCGGGGGGAGGAATCAGCCCCAGCATTTT; CDR3 protein: CASSATGGRNQPQHF
D gene: TRBD1; J gene: TRBJ1-2; V gene: TRBV2; clone size: few; CDR3 DNA: TGTGCCAGCAGAACAGGGGGGGTTGATGGCTACACCTTC; CDR3 protein: CASRTGGVDGYTF
D gene: -; J gene: TRBJ2-7; V gene: TRBV12-3/TRBV12-4; clone size: -; CDR3 DNA: TGTGCCAGCAGTTTAAAGGAGGGGGCTTTCTACGAGCAGTACTTC; CDR3 protein: CASSLKEGAFYEQYF
D gene: -; J gene: TRBJ2-1; V gene: TRBV6-2/TRBV6-3; clone size: few; CDR3 DNA: TGTGCCAGCAGTTACTCGACTAGGAAGACTGAGCAGTTCTTC; CDR3 protein: CASSYSTRKTEQFF
D gene: TRBD1; J gene: TRBJ1-1; V gene: TRBV5-6; clone size: -; CDR3 DNA: TGTGCCAGCAGCCCCTGGACAGGGGAAGCTTTCTTT; CDR3 protein: CASSPWTGEAFF
D gene: -; J gene: TRBJ2-1; V gene: TRBV4-3; clone size: -; CDR3 DNA: TGCGCCAGCAGCCAAGATGGCACAGCCCGCCCGTCCAATGAGCAGTTCTTC; CDR3 protein: CASSQDGTARPSNEQFF
D gene: TRBD2; J gene: TRBJ2-1; V gene: TRBV6-5; clone size: few; CDR3 DNA: TGTGCCAGCAGTTCCGGGACTAGTAAGTTCTTC; CDR3 protein: CASSSGTSKFF
D gene: TRBD2; J gene: TRBJ2-1; V gene: TRBV3-1; clone size: -; CDR3 DNA: TGTGCCAGCAGCCAAATCGACGGGAGGAGGTATGAGCAGTTCTTC; CDR3 protein: CASSQIDGRRYEQFF
D gene: -; J gene: TRBJ1-6; V gene: TRBV12-3/TRBV12-4; clone size: few; CDR3 DNA: TGTGCCAGCAGTTTGGGCGGGCCCGGGAATTCACCCCTCCACTTT; CDR3 protein: CASSLGGPGNSPLHF
D gene: -; J gene: TRBJ2-1; V gene: TRBV29-1; clone size: few; CDR3 DNA: TGCAGCGTTGAAGCGCCGGGGAGAGGGCCCTGGAGGTTCTTC; CDR3 protein: CSVEAPGRGPWRFF
D gene: -; J gene: TRBJ2-7; V gene: TRBV5-6; clone size: few; CDR3 DNA: TGTGCCAGCAGCTCACCGGGACTTCCCACCTACGAGCAGTACTTC; CDR3 protein: CASSSPGLPTYEQYF
D gene: TRBD2; J gene: TRBJ2-7; V gene: TRBV24-1; clone size: -; CDR3 DNA: TGTGCCACCAGTGATCCCCTACGGCGGGAGAATGAGCAGTACTTC; CDR3 protein: CATSDPLRRENEQYF
D gene: TRBD2; J gene: TRBJ2-5; V gene: TRBV4-1; clone size: few; CDR3 DNA: TGCGCCAGCAGCCAAGAGGGGACTAGCGGGAAAAGAGAGCAGTACTTC; CDR3 protein: CASSQEGTSGKREQYF
D gene: TRBD2; J gene: TRBJ2-5; V gene: TRBV4-3; clone size: -; CDR3 DNA: TGCGCCAGCAGCCTTTTGTTTCGCGGGGGAGGCGAGCGAGAGACCCAGTACTTC; CDR3 protein: CASSLLFRGGGERETQYF
D gene: -; J gene: TRBJ1-5; V gene: TRBV24-1; clone size: -; CDR3 DNA: TGTGCCACCGGCCCGGAGGGCACACTGCCCCAGCATTTT; CDR3 protein: CATGPEGTLPQHF
D gene: -; J gene: TRBJ2-5; V gene: TRBV27; clone size: -; CDR3 DNA: TGTGCCAGCAGTTTAATGTCAGAAGAGACCCAGTACTTC; CDR3 protein: CASSLMSEETQYF
D gene: TRBD2; J gene: TRBJ2-7; V gene: TRBV7-9; clone size: -; CDR3 DNA: TGTGCCAGCAGCCAACTAGCGACCGAGCAGTACTTC; CDR3 protein: CASSQLATEQYF
D gene: -; J gene: TRBJ1-4; V gene: TRBV10-3; clone size: few; CDR3 DNA: TGTGCCATCAGTGAGTTCCCAACAGGGACAACTAATGAAAAACTGTTTTTT; CDR3 protein: CAISEFPTGTTNEKLFF
D gene: TRBD2; J gene: TRBJ2-5; V gene: TRBV11-2; clone size: -; CDR3 DNA: TGTGCCAGCAGCTTAGCCCGGTCTAGCGGGAGGGCGGAGACCCAGTACTTC; CDR3 protein: CASSLARSSGRAETQYF
D gene: TRBD2; J gene: TRBJ2-2; V gene: TRBV7-6; clone size: once; CDR3 DNA: TGTGCCAGCAGCTTAGCCGGGACTAGCTTCGCCGGGGAGCTGTTTTTT; CDR3 protein: CASSLAGTSFAGELFF
D gene: TRBD2; J gene: TRBJ2-1; V gene: TRBV2; clone size: -; CDR3 DNA: TGTGCCAGCAGTTCCGCGCTAGCGGGAGCCGGCAATGAGCAGTTCTTC; CDR3 protein: CASSSALAGAGNEQFF
D gene: -; J gene: TRBJ2-1; V gene: TRBV7-9; clone size: few; CDR3 DNA: TGTGCCAGCAGCCCAACCGCCGGCTTTTTCGATGAGCAGTTCTTC; CDR3 protein: CASSPTAGFFDEQFF
D gene: TRBD1; J gene: TRBJ1-5; V gene: TRBV12-3/TRBV12-4; clone size: few; CDR3 DNA: TGTGCCGGCAGTCACAGGGGTGATCAGCCCCAGCATTTT; CDR3 protein: CAGSHRGDQPQHF
D gene: TRBD2; J gene: TRBJ2-7; V gene: TRBV2; clone size: -; CDR3 DNA: TGTGCCAGCAGATCCGGGACTAGCGGATACGAGCAGTACTTC; CDR3 protein: CASRSGTSGYEQYF
D gene: -; J gene: TRBJ2-7; V gene: TRBV4-2; clone size: few; CDR3 DNA: TGTGCCAGCAGCCAATTCGACAGGAGCTCCTACGAGCAGTACTTC; CDR3 protein: CASSQFDRSSYEQYF
D gene: TRBD1; J gene: TRBJ2-1; V gene: TRBV12-3/TRBV12-4; clone size: -; CDR3 DNA: TGTGCCAGCACCAGGACAGGGGGGCTGCCCAATGAGCAGTTCTTC; CDR3 protein: CASTRTGGLPNEQFF
D gene: -; J gene: TRBJ2-7; V gene: TRBV28; clone size: -; CDR3 DNA: TGTGCCAGCAGTTTAGGTAGGGGAGTCCACGAGCAGTACTTC; CDR3 protein: CASSLGRGVHEQYF
D gene: TRBD1; J gene: TRBJ1-2; V gene: TRBV12-3/TRBV12-4; clone size: few; CDR3 DNA: TGTGCCAGCAGTGCGGGGGACAGCTATGGCTACACCTTC; CDR3 protein: CASSAGDSYGYTF
D gene: -; J gene: TRBJ2-3; V gene: TRBV5-1; clone size: few; CDR3 DNA: TGCGCCAGCAGCTTGGCCCTCGGTGGTAGCTCCGCAGATACGCAGTATTTT; CDR3 protein: CASSLALGGSSADTQYF
D gene: -; J gene: TRBJ1-2; V gene: TRBV7-9; clone size: -; CDR3 DNA: TGTGCCAGCAGCTTAAACTACCTTTATGGCTACACCTTC; CDR3 protein: CASSLNYLYGYTF
D gene: -; J gene: TRBJ2-2; V gene: TRBV10-1; clone size: -; CDR3 DNA: TGCGCCAGCAGTGAGGCCGTAGCAGCCGGGGAGCTGTTTTTT; CDR3 protein: CASSEAVAAGELFF
D gene: -; J gene: TRBJ2-1; V gene: TRBV12-3/TRBV12-4; clone size: -; CDR3 DNA: TGTGCCAGCAGTTGGGCATTAGCGGCCTACAATGAGCAGTTCTTC; CDR3 protein: CASSWALAAYNEQFF
D gene: TRBD1; J gene: TRBJ2-7; V gene: TRBV28; clone size: -; CDR3 DNA: TGTGCCAGCAGGGGACAGGAAAGTTACGAGCAGTACTTC; CDR3 protein: CASRGQESYEQYF
D gene: TRBD1; J gene: TRBJ1-4; V gene: TRBV27; clone size: -; CDR3 DNA: TGTGCCAGCAGTTCTTCCAGGGGGCATGAAAAACTGTTTTTT; CDR3 protein: CASSSSRGHEKLFF
D gene: -; J gene: TRBJ2-5; V gene: TRBV5-1; clone size: -; CDR3 DNA: TGCGCCAGCAGGGTGACGGAGGGCCGGGAGACCCAGTACTTC; CDR3 protein: CASRVTEGRETQYF
D gene: -; J gene: TRBJ2-5; V gene: TRBV5-1; clone size: few; CDR3 DNA: TGCGCCAGCAGCTTGGATGGTCCCGGGACCCAGTACTTC; CDR3 protein: CASSLDGPGTQYF
D gene: TRBD1; J gene: TRBJ2-3; V gene: TRBV29-1; clone size: -; CDR3 DNA: TGCAGCGTGGAGGACAGGGGGCGTGCAGACACGCAGTATTTT; CDR3 protein: CSVEDRGRADTQYF
D gene: -; J gene: TRBJ2-7; V gene: TRBV20-1; clone size: few; CDR3 DNA: TGCAGTGCTAGAGAGAGACCGGGATCTATGCTGGACGAGCAGTACTTC; CDR3 protein: CSARERPGSMLDEQYF
D gene: -; J gene: TRBJ2-7; V gene: TRBV7-2; clone size: -; CDR3 DNA: TGTGCCAGCAGCTCAGCTTCGCGTTTCTCCTACGAGCAGTACTTC; CDR3 protein: CASSSASRFSYEQYF
D gene: TRBD2; J gene: TRBJ2-1; V gene: TRBV7-3; clone size: -; CDR3 DNA: TGTGCCAGCAGCCCTACTAGCGGGAGTTTCAATGAGCAGTTCTTC; CDR3 protein: CASSPTSGSFNEQFF
D gene: TRBD1; J gene: TRBJ1-2; V gene: TRBV7-9; clone size: -; CDR3 DNA: TGTGCCAGCAGCTCCAGGACAGGACTCTATGGCTACACCTTC; CDR3 protein: CASSSRTGLYGYTF
D gene: TRBD1; J gene: TRBJ2-7; V gene: TRBV20-1; clone size: -; CDR3 DNA: TGCAGTGCTAGAGATAGAGGACAGGAGCAGTACGAGCAGTACTTC; CDR3 protein: CSARDRGQEQYEQYF
D gene: TRBD1; J gene: TRBJ2-7; V gene: TRBV29-1; clone size: -; CDR3 DNA: TGCAGCGTTGTTAATCGTGACAGGGGGTCCTACGAGCAGTACTTC; CDR3 protein: CSVVNRDRGSYEQYF
D gene: -; J gene: TRBJ2-7; V gene: TRBV29-1; clone size: many; CDR3 DNA: TGCAGCGTAAACGGGGGAGAAAAATACGAGCAGTACTTC; CDR3 protein: CSVNGGEKYEQYF
D gene: TRBD1; J gene: TRBJ2-3; V gene: TRBV12-3/TRBV12-4; clone size: -; CDR3 DNA: TGTGCCAGCAACCAAGGGACAGGGGCGCTTGATACGCAGTATTTT; CDR3 protein: CASNQGTGALDTQYF
D gene: -; J gene: TRBJ2-3; V gene: TRBV7-9; clone size: -; CDR3 DNA: TGTGCCAGCAGCTTAGGGACGTCTGGCTTGAATACGCAGTATTTT; CDR3 protein: CASSLGTSGLNTQYF
D gene: TRBD2; J gene: TRBJ2-1; V gene: TRBV20-1; clone size: -; CDR3 DNA: TGCAGTGCAGTCTGGGCCCCGGGACTAGCGGGAGGGCCCTACAATGAGCAGTTCTTC; CDR3 protein: CSAVWAPGLAGGPYNEQFF
D gene: TRBD1; J gene: TRBJ2-2; V gene: TRBV29-1; clone size: -; CDR3 DNA: TGCAGCGTTGGACAGGGAAACGGGGAGCTGTTTTTT; CDR3 protein: CSVGQGNGELFF
D gene: TRBD1; J gene: TRBJ1-6; V gene: TRBV12-3/TRBV12-4; clone size: -; CDR3 DNA: TGTGCCAGCAGTGTACAGGGGCGAGGTTCACCCCTCCACTTT; CDR3 protein: CASSVQGRGSPLHF
D gene: -; J gene: TRBJ2-1; V gene: TRBV5-6; clone size: -; CDR3 DNA: TGTGCCAGCAGTAAGACCCTCCGAGAGCAGTTCTTC; CDR3 protein: CASSKTLREQFF
D gene: -; J gene: TRBJ2-7; V gene: TRBV3-1; clone size: -; CDR3 DNA: TGTGCCAGCAGCCAAGCGCCTAGCGATTCCTACGAGCAGTACTTC; CDR3 protein: CASSQAPSDSYEQYF
D gene: TRBD1; J gene: TRBJ1-2; V gene: TRBV29-1; clone size: -; CDR3 DNA: TGCAGCGTGGCCTTCCGGACAGGGGATCCCTATGGCTACACCTTC; CDR3 protein: CSVAFRTGDPYGYTF
D gene: -; J gene: TRBJ2-1; V gene: TRBV7-3; clone size: -; CDR3 DNA: TGTGCCAGCAGCTCCCTGGGGTCTAGGGCGAACCACAATGAGCAGTTCTTC; CDR3 protein: CASSSLGSRANHNEQFF
D gene: -; J gene: TRBJ1-6; V gene: TRBV5-1; clone size: few; CDR3 DNA: TGCGCCAGCAGCTTGGAGGGTTTCGGGGCAGATAATTCACCCCTCCACTTT; CDR3 protein: CASSLEGFGADNSPLHF
D gene: -; J gene: TRBJ2-7; V gene: TRBV5-6; clone size: -; CDR3 DNA: TGTGCCAGCAGCTCTTCCGACTACGAGCAGTACTTC; CDR3 protein: CASSSSDYEQYF
D gene: -; J gene: TRBJ2-7; V gene: TRBV3-1; clone size: -; CDR3 DNA: TGTGCCAGCACAAACGTGGGACACGAGCAGTACTTC; CDR3 protein: CASTNVGHEQYF
D gene: TRBD1; J gene: TRBJ2-6; V gene: TRBV18; clone size: -; CDR3 DNA: TGTGCCAGCTCACGACAGGGGGCTGGGGCCAACGTCCTGACTTTC; CDR3 protein: CASSRQGAGANVLTF
D gene: TRBD1; J gene: TRBJ2-6; V gene: TRBV15; clone size: few; CDR3 DNA: TGTGCCACCAGTGGGGACAGGGGATACAACTCTGGGGCCAACGTCCTGACTTTC; CDR3 protein: CATSGDRGYNSGANVLTF